This T cell receptor beta chain was sequenced for a study of blood T cells in healthy people across ages. Regarding the study as a whole: Observed TCR beta diversity per million T cells went down as age went up. This fall followed a roughly linear course with age.

The germline V gene encodes CDR1 DFQATT and CDR2 SNEGSKA (reference sequence). This CDR3 spans 14 amino acids. The ends were cut back, 5 bases at V and 3 bases at J, with 14 bases in the middle. Next came a second PCR, run for about 6 to 12 cycles, which used a sample-barcoded 5' primer along with a J-beta primer mix. Each cDNA molecule received a tag from a template-switch adaptor that had 12 random nucleotides. TCRdb re-called the 5' RACE reads through MiXCR, storing one row per CDR3 protein. This table has roughly 1,500,000 distinct CDR3 sequences, 42% appearing once. To note about this clonotype: What it binds is unknown.

The receptor's source is a woman younger than 35 in good health. The sample was blood. The chain employs TRBV20-1 and TRBJ2-1, with D possibly being TRBD2 (6 bases). CDR3 amino acids: CSAVRGPHYNEQFF. Here the CDR3 DNA reads TGCAGTGCTGTGCGGGGACCCCACTACAATGAGCAGTTCTTC.